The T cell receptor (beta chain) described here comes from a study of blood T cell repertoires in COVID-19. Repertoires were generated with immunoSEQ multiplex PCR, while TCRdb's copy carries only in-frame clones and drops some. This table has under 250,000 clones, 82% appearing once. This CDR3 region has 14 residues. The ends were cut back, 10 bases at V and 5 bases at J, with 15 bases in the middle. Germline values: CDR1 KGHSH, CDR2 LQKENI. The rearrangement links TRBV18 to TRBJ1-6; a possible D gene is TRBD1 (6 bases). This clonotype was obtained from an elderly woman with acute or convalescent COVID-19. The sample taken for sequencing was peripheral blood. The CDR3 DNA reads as TGTGCCACCCGGGGGGGGCCGGATAATTCACCCCTCCACTTT. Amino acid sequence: CATRGGPDNSPLHF.